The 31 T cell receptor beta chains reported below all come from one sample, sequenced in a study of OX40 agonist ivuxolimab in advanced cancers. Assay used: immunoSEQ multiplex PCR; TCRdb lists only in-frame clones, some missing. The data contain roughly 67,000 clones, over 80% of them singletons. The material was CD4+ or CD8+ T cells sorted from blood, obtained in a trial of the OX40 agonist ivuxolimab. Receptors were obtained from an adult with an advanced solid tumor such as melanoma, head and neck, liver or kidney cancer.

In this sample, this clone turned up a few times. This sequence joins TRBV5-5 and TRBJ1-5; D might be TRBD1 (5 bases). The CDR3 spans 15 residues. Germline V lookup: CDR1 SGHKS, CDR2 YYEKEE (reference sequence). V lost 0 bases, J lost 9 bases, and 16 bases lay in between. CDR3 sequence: CASSLEQDARRPQHF. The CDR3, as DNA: TGTGCCAGCAGCTTGGAACAGGACGCCCGGAGGCCCCAGCATTTT.

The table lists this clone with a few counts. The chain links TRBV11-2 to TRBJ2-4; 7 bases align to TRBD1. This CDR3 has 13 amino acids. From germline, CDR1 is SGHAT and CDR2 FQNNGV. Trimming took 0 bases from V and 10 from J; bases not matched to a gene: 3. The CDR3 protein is CASSLDTGVIQYF. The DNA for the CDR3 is TGTGCCAGCAGCTTAGATACAGGGGTTATTCAGTACTTC.

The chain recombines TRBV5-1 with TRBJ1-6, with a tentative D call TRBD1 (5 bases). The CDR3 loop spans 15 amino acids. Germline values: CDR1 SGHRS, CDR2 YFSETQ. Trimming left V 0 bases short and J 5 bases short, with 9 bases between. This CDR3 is CASSLGRGNNSPLHF. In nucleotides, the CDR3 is TGCGCCAGCAGCTTGGGTAGGGGTAATAATTCACCCCTCCACTTT.

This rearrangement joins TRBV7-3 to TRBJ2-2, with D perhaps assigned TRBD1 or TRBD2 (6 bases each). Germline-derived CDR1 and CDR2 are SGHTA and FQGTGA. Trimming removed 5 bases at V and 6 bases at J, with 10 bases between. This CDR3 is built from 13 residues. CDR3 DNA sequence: TGTGCCAGCAGCCCCGGGGGCCCCGGGGAGCTGTTTTTT. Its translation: CASSPGGPGELFF.

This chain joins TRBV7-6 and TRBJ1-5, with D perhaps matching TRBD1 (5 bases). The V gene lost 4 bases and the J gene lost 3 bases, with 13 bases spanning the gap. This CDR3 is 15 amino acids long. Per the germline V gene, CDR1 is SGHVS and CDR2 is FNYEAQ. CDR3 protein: CASSSGAGINQPQHF. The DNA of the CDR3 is TGTGCCAGCAGCTCAGGAGCAGGGATCAATCAGCCCCAGCATTTT.

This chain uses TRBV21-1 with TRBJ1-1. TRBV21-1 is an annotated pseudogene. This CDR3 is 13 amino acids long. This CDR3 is CANPSGTNTEAFF. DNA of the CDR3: TGTGCCAACCCTAGTGGGACCAACACTGAAGCTTTCTTT.

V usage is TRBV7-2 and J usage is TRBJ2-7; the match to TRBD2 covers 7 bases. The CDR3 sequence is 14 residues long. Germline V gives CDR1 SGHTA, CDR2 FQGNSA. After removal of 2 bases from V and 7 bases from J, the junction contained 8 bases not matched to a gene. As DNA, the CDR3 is TGTGCCAGCAGCTTATATGACGGGGGGAGGGAGCAGTACTTC. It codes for CASSLYDGGREQYF.

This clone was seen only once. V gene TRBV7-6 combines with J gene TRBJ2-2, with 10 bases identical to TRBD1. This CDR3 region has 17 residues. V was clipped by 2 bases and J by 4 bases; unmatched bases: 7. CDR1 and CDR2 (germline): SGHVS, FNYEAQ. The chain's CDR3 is CASSLLPGQGTTGELFF. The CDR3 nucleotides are TGTGCCAGCAGCTTACTCCCGGGACAGGGGACCACCGGGGAGCTGTTTTTT.

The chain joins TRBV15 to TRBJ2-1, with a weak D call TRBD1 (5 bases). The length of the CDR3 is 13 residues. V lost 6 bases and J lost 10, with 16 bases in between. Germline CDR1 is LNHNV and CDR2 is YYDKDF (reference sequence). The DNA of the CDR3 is TGTGCCACCAGTAAAGGGGCTATAGTGGAGCAGTTCTTC. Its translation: CATSKGAIVEQFF.

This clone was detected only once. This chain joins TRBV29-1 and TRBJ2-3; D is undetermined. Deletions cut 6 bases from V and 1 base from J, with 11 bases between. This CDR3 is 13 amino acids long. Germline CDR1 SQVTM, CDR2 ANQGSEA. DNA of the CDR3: TGCAGCGTGGTGGGTCGCGGCACAGATACGCAGTATTTT. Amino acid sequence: CSVVGRGTDTQYF.

CDR3 protein: CASSWEQGPNEKLFF. CDR3 DNA sequence: TGTGCCAGCAGCTGGGAGCAGGGCCCTAATGAAAAACTGTTTTTT. V usage is TRBV5-4 and J usage is TRBJ1-4; maybe TRBD1 (5 bases). Trimming shortened V by 3 bases and J by 3 bases, and 12 bases separated the two germline ends. The CDR3 sequence is 15 residues long. Germline CDR1 SGHNT, CDR2 YYREEE (reference sequence).

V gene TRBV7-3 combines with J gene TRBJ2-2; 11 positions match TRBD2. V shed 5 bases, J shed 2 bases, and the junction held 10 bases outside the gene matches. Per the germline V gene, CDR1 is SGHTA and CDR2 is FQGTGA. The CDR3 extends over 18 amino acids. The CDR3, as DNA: TGTGCCAGCAGCCCAAAGACTAGCGGGGACCCCAACACCGGGGAGCTGTTTTTT. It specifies CASSPKTSGDPNTGELFF.

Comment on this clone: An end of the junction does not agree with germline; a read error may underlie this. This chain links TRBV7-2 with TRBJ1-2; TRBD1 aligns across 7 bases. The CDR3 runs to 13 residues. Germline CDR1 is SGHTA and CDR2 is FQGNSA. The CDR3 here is CASSPTGFYGHTF. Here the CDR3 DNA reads TGTGCCAGCAGCCCGACAGGGTTCTATGGCCACACCTTC.

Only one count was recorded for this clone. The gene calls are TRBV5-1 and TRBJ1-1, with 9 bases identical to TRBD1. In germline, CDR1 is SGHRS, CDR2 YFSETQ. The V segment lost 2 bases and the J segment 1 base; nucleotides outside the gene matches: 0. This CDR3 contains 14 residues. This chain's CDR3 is CASSLQGANTEAFF. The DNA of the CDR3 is TGCGCCAGCAGCTTACAGGGGGCGAACACTGAAGCTTTCTTT.

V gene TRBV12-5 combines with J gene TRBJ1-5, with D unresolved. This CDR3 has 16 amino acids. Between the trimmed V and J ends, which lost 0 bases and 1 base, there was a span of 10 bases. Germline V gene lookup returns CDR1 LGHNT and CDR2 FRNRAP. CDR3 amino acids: CASGLVTPGSNQPQHF. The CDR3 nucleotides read TGTGCTAGTGGTTTGGTAACTCCGGGGAGCAATCAGCCCCAGCATTTT. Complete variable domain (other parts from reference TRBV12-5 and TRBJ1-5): DARVTQTPRHKVTEMGQEVTMRCQPILGHNTVFWYRQTMMQGLELLAYFRNRAPLDDSGMPKDRFSAEMPDATLATLKIQPSEPRDSAVYFCASGLVTPGSNQPQHFGDGTRLSIL.

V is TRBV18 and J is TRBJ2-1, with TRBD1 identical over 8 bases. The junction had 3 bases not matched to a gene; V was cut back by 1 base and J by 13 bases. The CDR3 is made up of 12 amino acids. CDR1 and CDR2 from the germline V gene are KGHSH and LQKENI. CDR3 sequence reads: CASSPQDRDQFF. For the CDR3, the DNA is TGTGCCAGCTCACCACAGGACAGGGATCAGTTCTTC.

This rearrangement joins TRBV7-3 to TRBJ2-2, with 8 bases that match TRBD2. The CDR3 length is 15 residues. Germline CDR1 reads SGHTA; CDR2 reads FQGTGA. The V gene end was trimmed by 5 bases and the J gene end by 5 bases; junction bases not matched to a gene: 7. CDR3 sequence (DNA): TGTGCCAGCAGCGCAGGGACTAGGGGTACCGGGGAGCTGTTTTTT. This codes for CASSAGTRGTGELFF.

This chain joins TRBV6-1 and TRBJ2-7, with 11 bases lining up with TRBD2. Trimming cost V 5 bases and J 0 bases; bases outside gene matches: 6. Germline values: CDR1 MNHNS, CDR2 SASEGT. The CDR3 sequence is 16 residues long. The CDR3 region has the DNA TGTGCCAGCAGTAAAGGGCTAGCGGGGGGCTCCTACGAGCAGTACTTC. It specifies CASSKGLAGGSYEQYF.

CDR3 sequence reads: CASSQALGGGGNQPQHF. CDR3 sequence (DNA): TGCGCCAGCAGCCAAGCGTTGGGGGGAGGGGGCAATCAGCCCCAGCATTTT. The chain has TRBV4-1 and TRBJ1-5; a possible D gene is TRBD1 (5 bases). V lost 1 base and J 2 bases, leaving 15 bases between the germline ends. CDR3 length: 17 residues. From germline, CDR1 is MGHRA and CDR2 YSYEKL.

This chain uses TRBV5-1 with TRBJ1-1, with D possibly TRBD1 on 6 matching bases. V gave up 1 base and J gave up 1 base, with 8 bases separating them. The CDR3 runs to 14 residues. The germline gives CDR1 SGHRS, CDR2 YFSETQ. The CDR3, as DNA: TGCGCCAGCAGCTTGTGGGACACGAACACTGAAGCTTTCTTT. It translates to CASSLWDTNTEAFF. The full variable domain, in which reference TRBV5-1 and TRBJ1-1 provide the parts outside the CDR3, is KAGVTQTPRYLIKTRGQQVTLSCSPISGHRSVSWYQQTPGQGLQFLFEYFSETQRNKGNFPGRFSGRQFSNSRSEMNVSTLELGDSALYLCASSLWDTNTEAFFGQGTRLTVV.

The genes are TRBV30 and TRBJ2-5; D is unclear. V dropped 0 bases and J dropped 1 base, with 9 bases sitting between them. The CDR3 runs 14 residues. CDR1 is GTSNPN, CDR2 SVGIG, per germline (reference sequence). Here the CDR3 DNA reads TGTGCCTGGAGTGTCAGGATGCCCCAAGAGACCCAGTACTTC. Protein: CAWSVRMPQETQYF.

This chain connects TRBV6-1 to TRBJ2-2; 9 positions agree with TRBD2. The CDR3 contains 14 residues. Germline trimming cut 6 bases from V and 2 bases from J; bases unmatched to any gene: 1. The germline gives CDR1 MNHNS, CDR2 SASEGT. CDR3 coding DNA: TGTGCCAGCAGAGGGACTAGCAACACCGGGGAGCTGTTTTTT. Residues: CASRGTSNTGELFF.

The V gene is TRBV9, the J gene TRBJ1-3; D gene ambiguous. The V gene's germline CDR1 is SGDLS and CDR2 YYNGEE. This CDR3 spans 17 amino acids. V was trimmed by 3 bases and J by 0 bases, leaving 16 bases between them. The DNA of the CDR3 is TGTGCCAGCAGCGGCGCGGGAGACGGGGACTCTGGAAACACCATATATTTT. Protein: CASSGAGDGDSGNTIYF.

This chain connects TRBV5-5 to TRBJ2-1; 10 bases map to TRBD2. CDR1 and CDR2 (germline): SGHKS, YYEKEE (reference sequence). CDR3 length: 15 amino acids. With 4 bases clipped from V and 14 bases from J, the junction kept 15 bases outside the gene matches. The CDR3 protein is CASSPQAGGSQGKFF. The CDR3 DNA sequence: TGTGCCAGCAGCCCCCAAGCGGGAGGGTCTCAAGGGAAGTTCTTC. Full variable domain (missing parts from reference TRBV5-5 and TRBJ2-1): DAGVTQSPTHLIKTRGQQVTLRCSPISGHKSVSWYQQVLGQGPQFIFQYYEKEERGRGNFPDRFSARQFPNYSSELNVNALLLGDSALYLCASSPQAGGSQGKFFGPGTRLTVL.

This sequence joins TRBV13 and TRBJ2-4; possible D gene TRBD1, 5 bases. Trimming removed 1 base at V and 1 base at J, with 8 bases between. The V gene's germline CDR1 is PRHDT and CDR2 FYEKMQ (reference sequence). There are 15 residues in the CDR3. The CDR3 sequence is CASSLARAAKNIQYF. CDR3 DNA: TGTGCCAGCAGCTTAGCCAGGGCGGCCAAAAACATTCAGTACTTC.

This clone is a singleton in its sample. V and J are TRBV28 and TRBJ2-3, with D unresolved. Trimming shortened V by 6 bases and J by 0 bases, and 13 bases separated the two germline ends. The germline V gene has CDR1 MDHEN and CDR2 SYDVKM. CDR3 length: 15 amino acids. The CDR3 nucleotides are TGTGCCAGCAGCCCAGAAGGACCTAGCACAGATACGCAGTATTTT. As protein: CASSPEGPSTDTQYF.

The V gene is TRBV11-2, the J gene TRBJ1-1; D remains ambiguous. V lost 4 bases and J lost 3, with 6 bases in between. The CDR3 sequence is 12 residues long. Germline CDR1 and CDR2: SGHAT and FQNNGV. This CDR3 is CASSSWDTEAFF. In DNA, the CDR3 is TGTGCCAGCAGCTCCTGGGACACTGAAGCTTTCTTT.

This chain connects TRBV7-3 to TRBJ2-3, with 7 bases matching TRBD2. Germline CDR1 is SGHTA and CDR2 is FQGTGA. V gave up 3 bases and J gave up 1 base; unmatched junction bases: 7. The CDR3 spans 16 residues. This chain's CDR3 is CASSLDGRGRTDTQYF. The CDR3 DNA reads TGTGCCAGCAGCTTGGATGGGAGGGGCCGCACAGATACGCAGTATTTT. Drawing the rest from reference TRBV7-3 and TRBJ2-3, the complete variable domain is GAGVSQTPSNKVTEKGKYVELRCDPISGHTALYWYRQSLGQGPEFLIYFQGTGAADDSGLPNDRFFAVRPEGSVSTLKIQRTERGDSAVYLCASSLDGRGRTDTQYFGPGTRLTVL.

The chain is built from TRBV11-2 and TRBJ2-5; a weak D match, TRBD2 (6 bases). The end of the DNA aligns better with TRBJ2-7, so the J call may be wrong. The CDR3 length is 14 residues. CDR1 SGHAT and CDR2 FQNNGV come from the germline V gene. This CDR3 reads CASSLGGVVGEQYF. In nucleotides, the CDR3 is TGTGCCAGCAGCCTCGGAGGGGTGGTCGGCGAGCAGTACTTC.

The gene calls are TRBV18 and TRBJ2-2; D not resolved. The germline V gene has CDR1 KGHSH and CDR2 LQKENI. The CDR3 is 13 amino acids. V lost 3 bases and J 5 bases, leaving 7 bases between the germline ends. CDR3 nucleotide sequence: TGTGCCAGCTCACCCCAAGATACCGGGGAGCTGTTTTTT. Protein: CASSPQDTGELFF. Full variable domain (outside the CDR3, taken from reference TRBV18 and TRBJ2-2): NAGVMQNPRHLVRRRGQEARLRCSPMKGHSHVYWYRQLPEEGLKFMVYLQKENIIDESGMPKERFSAEFPKEGPSILRIQQVVRGDSAAYFCASSPQDTGELFFGEGSRLTVL.

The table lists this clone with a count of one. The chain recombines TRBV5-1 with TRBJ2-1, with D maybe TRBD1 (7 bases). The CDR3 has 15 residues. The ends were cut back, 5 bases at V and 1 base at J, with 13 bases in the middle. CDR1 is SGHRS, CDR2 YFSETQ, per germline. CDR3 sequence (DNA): TGCGCCAGCAGGGAGGGGGCATGGTCCTACAATGAGCAGTTCTTC. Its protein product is CASREGAWSYNEQFF.